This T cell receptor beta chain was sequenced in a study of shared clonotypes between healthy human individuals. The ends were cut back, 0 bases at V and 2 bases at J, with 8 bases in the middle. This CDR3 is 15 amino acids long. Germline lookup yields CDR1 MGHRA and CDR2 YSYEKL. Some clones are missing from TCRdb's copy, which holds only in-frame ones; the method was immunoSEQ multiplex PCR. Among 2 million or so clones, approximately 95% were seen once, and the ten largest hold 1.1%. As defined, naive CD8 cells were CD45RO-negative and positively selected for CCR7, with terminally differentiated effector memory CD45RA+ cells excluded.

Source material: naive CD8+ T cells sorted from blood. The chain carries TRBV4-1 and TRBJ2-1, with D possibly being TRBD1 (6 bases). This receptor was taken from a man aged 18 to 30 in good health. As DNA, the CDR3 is TGCGCCAGCAGCCAAGAGGCAGGGGCCTACAATGAGCAGTTCTTC. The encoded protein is CASSQEAGAYNEQFF.